What follows describes a single TCR beta chain. TCRdb's copy holds only in-frame clones and misses some; the assay was immunoSEQ multiplex PCR. The sample has about 80,000 clones, around 76% seen once. The V segment lost 0 bases and the J segment 2 bases; nucleotides outside the gene matches: 5. The V gene's germline CDR1 is LGHDT and CDR2 YNNKEL (reference sequence). The CDR3 runs to 16 residues. This record comes from a study of blood T cell repertoires in COVID-19. Background on the study: T cells, B-cell-depleted T cells, or PBMCs supplied cDNA or gDNA.

V is TRBV3-1 (or the pseudogene TRBV3-2) and J is TRBJ2-5, with TRBD2 matching over 8 bases. The source is a human donor in a cohort sampled during active COVID-19. The sequenced material came from peripheral blood. The CDR3 spells CASSQDSGAFQETQYF. The CDR3 region has the DNA TGTGCCAGCAGCCAAGATAGCGGGGCATTTCAAGAGACCCAGTACTTC.